This entry features one T cell receptor (beta chain) sequence. This specimen belongs to a study of blood T cell repertoires in COVID-19. Sequenced by immunoSEQ multiplex PCR; TCRdb stores in-frame clones only, minus some. This table has 140,000 to 150,000 clones, 85% to 90% appearing once. The TCR sequence derives from a man aged 60-69 years with active or convalescent COVID-19. The sample comprised peripheral blood.

The CDR3 DNA sequence: TGCAGCGGAGTGGAAGGGGCAGATACGCAGTATTTT. Protein product: CSGVEGADTQYF. J is TRBJ2-3 and V is TRBV29-1, with a possible D match to TRBD1 (5 bases). V lost 7 bases and J 4 bases, leaving 12 bases between the germline ends. This CDR3 region has 12 residues. In germline, CDR1 is SQVTM, CDR2 ANQGSEA.